This T cell receptor (beta chain) was documented in a study of shared clonotypes between healthy human individuals. This clone was counted only a few times. TCRdb keeps only in-frame clones here, not all; method: immunoSEQ multiplex PCR. The data hold about 980,000 clones, with approximately 76% observed a single time. Caucasian adults living in Nashville, Tennessee, provided all samples. This CDR3 is built from 15 residues. Germline V gives CDR1 ENHRY, CDR2 SYGVKD. The sequenced sample consisted of memory CD4+ T cells sorted from blood. The subset: CD45RA-negative fraction. V gene TRBV10-3 combines with J gene TRBJ2-5; D may be TRBD1 (7 bases). Judging by the DNA end, TRBJ2-7 fits better; the J call may be wrong. This receptor was identified in a man aged 18 to 30 in good health. The CDR3 loop is CAISEAGQSSYEQYF. Here the CDR3 DNA reads TGTGCCATCAGTGAGGCGGGACAGAGCTCCTACGAGCAGTACTTC.